The rows below give T cell receptor beta chains drawn from one sample of a study of T cells in Graves' hyperthyroidism and ophthalmopathy. TCRdb re-derived calls from the multiplex PCR reads in MiXCR, one entry per CDR3 protein. Of 550,000 to 850,000 distinct CDR3 sequences in the sample, around 19% are singletons; the top ten hold roughly a sixth. Sequenced sample: blood. The receptors were sampled from a woman aged 45 to 65 with Graves' hyperthyroidism that later progressed to Graves' ophthalmopathy. Each CDR3 is given with its conserved first and last residue. The D gene is left open where the match is weak. Not every row has a clone size; where given, it reads once, few, many or a size class.

CDR3aa: CGARDWTSGGFTDTQYF
CDR3nt: TGCGGTGCTAGAGATTGGACTAGCGGGGGATTCACAGATACGCAGTATTTT
j_gene: TRBJ2-3
abundance: -
v_gene: TRBV20-1
d_gene: TRBD2

CDR3aa: CASSSRQGPRETQYF
CDR3nt: TGTGCCAGCAGCTCCCGACAGGGGCCTCGGGAGACCCAGTACTTC
j_gene: TRBJ2-5
abundance: few
v_gene: TRBV7-9
d_gene: TRBD1

CDR3aa: CATSDSPGGNEQFF
CDR3nt: TGTGCCACCAGTGATTCGCCAGGGGGCAATGAGCAGTTCTTC
j_gene: TRBJ2-1
abundance: few
v_gene: TRBV24-1
d_gene: TRBD1

CDR3aa: CASSEGTIYSNQPQHF
CDR3nt: TGTGCCAGCAGTGAAGGGACAATCTATAGCAATCAGCCCCAGCATTTT
j_gene: TRBJ1-5
abundance: -
v_gene: TRBV6-1
d_gene: -

CDR3aa: CASSQGPTSGYTF
CDR3nt: TGTGCCAGCAGCCAAGGTCCTACATCGGGCTACACCTTC
j_gene: TRBJ1-2
abundance: -
v_gene: TRBV14
d_gene: -

CDR3aa: CASSQPGQGDGYTF
CDR3nt: TGCGCCAGCAGCCAACCCGGACAGGGAGATGGCTACACCTTC
j_gene: TRBJ1-2
abundance: -
v_gene: TRBV12-3/TRBV12-4
d_gene: TRBD1

CDR3aa: CASSPGQGPDTQYF
CDR3nt: TGTGCCAGCAGTCCGGGACAGGGGCCAGATACGCAGTATTTT
j_gene: TRBJ2-3
abundance: few
v_gene: TRBV5-4
d_gene: TRBD1

CDR3aa: CSAGRAELSYEQYF
CDR3nt: TGCAGTGCTGGCCGGGCCGAACTATCCTACGAGCAGTACTTC
j_gene: TRBJ2-7
abundance: many
v_gene: TRBV20-1
d_gene: -

CDR3aa: CASSLVSLNDEQFF
CDR3nt: TGTGCCAGCAGTTTGGTGTCGCTCAACGATGAGCAGTTCTTC
j_gene: TRBJ2-1
abundance: -
v_gene: TRBV12-3/TRBV12-4
d_gene: -

CDR3aa: CASSIGGDQPQHF
CDR3nt: TGTGCCAGTAGTATAGGTGGCGATCAGCCCCAGCATTTT
j_gene: TRBJ1-5
abundance: many
v_gene: TRBV19
d_gene: -

CDR3aa: CASSLLDRANTGELFF
CDR3nt: TGTGCCAGCAGCTTGCTGGACAGGGCGAACACCGGGGAGCTGTTTTTT
j_gene: TRBJ2-2
abundance: many
v_gene: TRBV27
d_gene: TRBD1

CDR3aa: CASSYQREGANYEQYF
CDR3nt: TGTGCCAGCAGTTACCAGAGAGAGGGGGCGAACTACGAGCAGTACTTC
j_gene: TRBJ2-7
abundance: many
v_gene: TRBV6-5
d_gene: TRBD1

CDR3aa: CASSEKVRQSNSPLHF
CDR3nt: TGTGCCAGCAGCGAGAAGGTGAGGCAGAGCAATTCACCCCTCCACTTT
j_gene: TRBJ1-6
abundance: -
v_gene: TRBV9
d_gene: -

CDR3aa: CASSPTPTNPGQGADGYTF
CDR3nt: TGTGCCAGCAGCCCGACTCCAACCAACCCGGGACAGGGGGCCGATGGCTACACCTTC
j_gene: TRBJ1-2
abundance: few
v_gene: TRBV3-1
d_gene: TRBD1

CDR3aa: CASSPTTGYYEQYF
CDR3nt: TGTGCCAGCAGTCCCACGACAGGGTACTACGAGCAGTACTTC
j_gene: TRBJ2-7
abundance: -
v_gene: TRBV27
d_gene: TRBD1

CDR3aa: CASSLPSAGGPSASTDTQYF
CDR3nt: TGTGCCAGCAGCTTACCTTCGGCGGGGGGGCCCTCCGCTAGCACAGATACGCAGTATTTT
j_gene: TRBJ2-3
abundance: few
v_gene: TRBV7-9
d_gene: TRBD2

CDR3aa: CASSLASGGAVNEQFF
CDR3nt: TGCGCCAGCAGCTTGGCAAGCGGGGGGGCCGTCAATGAGCAGTTCTTC
j_gene: TRBJ2-1
abundance: -
v_gene: TRBV5-1
d_gene: TRBD2

CDR3aa: CASSTRRSTDTQYF
CDR3nt: TGTGCCAGCTCGACCCGACGGAGCACAGATACGCAGTATTTT
j_gene: TRBJ2-3
abundance: many
v_gene: TRBV18
d_gene: -

CDR3aa: CSGGTGNQPQHF
CDR3nt: TGCAGCGGTGGGACAGGGAATCAGCCCCAGCATTTT
j_gene: TRBJ1-5
abundance: -
v_gene: TRBV29-1
d_gene: TRBD1

CDR3aa: CASSALETGGDGYTF
CDR3nt: TGTGCCAGCAGCGCCCTCGAGACAGGGGGCGATGGCTACACCTTC
j_gene: TRBJ1-2
abundance: -
v_gene: TRBV9
d_gene: TRBD1

CDR3aa: CASSPRLGPGELFF
CDR3nt: TGTGCCAGCAGTCCCAGACTAGGCCCCGGGGAGCTGTTTTTT
j_gene: TRBJ2-2
abundance: -
v_gene: TRBV6-1
d_gene: -

CDR3aa: CASSVLAYGYTF
CDR3nt: TGTGCCAGCAGCGTACTGGCCTATGGCTACACCTTC
j_gene: TRBJ1-2
abundance: few
v_gene: TRBV9
d_gene: -

CDR3aa: CASSMVSIGGTNTEAFF
CDR3nt: TGTGCCAGTAGTATGGTCAGCATCGGGGGAACGAACACTGAAGCTTTCTTT
j_gene: TRBJ1-1
abundance: few
v_gene: TRBV19
d_gene: -

CDR3aa: CASSQDTRENYGYTF
CDR3nt: TGTGCCAGCAGCCAAGATACACGGGAAAACTATGGCTACACCTTC
j_gene: TRBJ1-2
abundance: -
v_gene: TRBV4-2
d_gene: -

CDR3aa: CSARLAGGLWNTGELFF
CDR3nt: TGCAGTGCTAGACTAGCGGGGGGGCTTTGGAACACCGGGGAGCTGTTTTTT
j_gene: TRBJ2-2
abundance: -
v_gene: TRBV20-1
d_gene: TRBD2

CDR3aa: CASSVAGQQGEKLFF
CDR3nt: TGTGCCAGCAGCGTAGCGGGACAGCAGGGGGAAAAACTGTTTTTT
j_gene: TRBJ1-4
abundance: few
v_gene: TRBV9
d_gene: TRBD1

CDR3aa: CASSLDLSGRGIGGYTF
CDR3nt: TGCGCCAGCAGCTTGGACCTCTCCGGCAGGGGGATTGGGGGCTACACCTTC
j_gene: TRBJ1-2
abundance: -
v_gene: TRBV5-1
d_gene: TRBD1

CDR3aa: CASSFGHQDKQYF
CDR3nt: TGTGCTAGCAGCTTTGGGCACCAAGACAAGCAGTACTTC
j_gene: TRBJ2-5
abundance: few
v_gene: TRBV7-7
d_gene: -

CDR3aa: CSAQILAGGLYPDTGELFF
CDR3nt: TGCAGTGCTCAGATACTAGCGGGGGGGCTATATCCCGACACCGGGGAGCTGTTTTTT
j_gene: TRBJ2-2
abundance: -
v_gene: TRBV20-1
d_gene: TRBD2

CDR3aa: CASSLGGARNTEAFF
CDR3nt: TGTGCCAGCAGTTTAGGGGGCGCGAGGAACACTGAAGCTTTCTTT
j_gene: TRBJ1-1
abundance: few
v_gene: TRBV12-3/TRBV12-4
d_gene: -

CDR3aa: CAWSVDQGALPQHF
CDR3nt: TGTGCCTGGAGTGTTGATCAGGGGGCGTTGCCCCAGCATTTT
j_gene: TRBJ1-5
abundance: many
v_gene: TRBV30
d_gene: TRBD1

CDR3aa: CASSLHRDTIYNEQFF
CDR3nt: TGTGCCAGCAGCTTACACAGGGACACAATCTACAATGAGCAGTTCTTC
j_gene: TRBJ2-1
abundance: few
v_gene: TRBV7-6
d_gene: -

CDR3aa: CASSESWLYGYTF
CDR3nt: TGTGCCAGCAGTGAAAGTTGGCTCTATGGCTACACCTTC
j_gene: TRBJ1-2
abundance: many
v_gene: TRBV6-1
d_gene: -

CDR3aa: CASSPYRNQPQHF
CDR3nt: TGTGCCAGTAGTCCGTACCGAAATCAGCCCCAGCATTTT
j_gene: TRBJ1-5
abundance: -
v_gene: TRBV19
d_gene: -

CDR3aa: CASSNQGPEDEKLFF
CDR3nt: TGTGCCAGTAGTAATCAGGGGCCAGAAGATGAAAAACTGTTTTTT
j_gene: TRBJ1-4
abundance: few
v_gene: TRBV19
d_gene: -

CDR3aa: CASASTGVIYEQYF
CDR3nt: TGTGCCAGCGCCTCTACAGGGGTGATCTACGAGCAGTACTTC
j_gene: TRBJ2-7
abundance: -
v_gene: TRBV7-9
d_gene: TRBD1

CDR3aa: CASSVASGGLSYNEQFF
CDR3nt: TGTGCCAGCAGCGTGGCTAGCGGGGGCCTCTCCTACAATGAGCAGTTCTTC
j_gene: TRBJ2-1
abundance: -
v_gene: TRBV9
d_gene: TRBD2

CDR3aa: CSAPKKLRDSPLHF
CDR3nt: TGCAGTGCCCCTAAAAAGCTTCGGGATTCACCCCTCCACTTT
j_gene: TRBJ1-6
abundance: many
v_gene: TRBV20-1
d_gene: -

CDR3aa: CASSQESSWNTEAFF
CDR3nt: TGTGCCAGCAGCCAAGAAAGTTCCTGGAACACTGAAGCTTTCTTT
j_gene: TRBJ1-1
abundance: few
v_gene: TRBV3-1
d_gene: -

CDR3aa: CATSREGTWNTEAFF
CDR3nt: TGTGCCACCAGCAGAGAGGGCACTTGGAACACTGAAGCTTTCTTT
j_gene: TRBJ1-1
abundance: many
v_gene: TRBV15
d_gene: -

CDR3aa: CASSSTGTGYIHEQYF
CDR3nt: TGCGCCAGCAGCTCAACCGGGACAGGGTATATTCACGAGCAGTACTTC
j_gene: TRBJ2-7
abundance: -
v_gene: TRBV5-1
d_gene: TRBD1

CDR3aa: CAGVSMNTGELFF
CDR3nt: TGTGCCGGCGTCAGCATGAACACCGGGGAGCTGTTTTTT
j_gene: TRBJ2-2
abundance: -
v_gene: TRBV12-3/TRBV12-4
d_gene: -

CDR3aa: CASSESMGNADTQYF
CDR3nt: TGCGCCAGCAGTGAGTCGATGGGGAACGCAGATACGCAGTATTTT
j_gene: TRBJ2-3
abundance: few
v_gene: TRBV10-1
d_gene: -

CDR3aa: CASNRGDTEAFF
CDR3nt: TGTGCCAGTAACCGAGGGGATACTGAAGCTTTCTTT
j_gene: TRBJ1-1
abundance: -
v_gene: TRBV6-2/TRBV6-3
d_gene: -

CDR3aa: CASRAGQDNSPLHF
CDR3nt: TGTGCCAGCAGGGCGGGTCAGGATAATTCACCCCTCCACTTT
j_gene: TRBJ1-6
abundance: many
v_gene: TRBV6-1
d_gene: -

CDR3aa: CASRGYYGYTF
CDR3nt: TGTGCCAGTAGGGGCTACTATGGCTACACCTTC
j_gene: TRBJ1-2
abundance: -
v_gene: TRBV19
d_gene: -

CDR3aa: CASSSQTVYSYEQYF
CDR3nt: TGTGCCAGCAGTTCACAGACTGTCTACTCCTACGAGCAGTACTTC
j_gene: TRBJ2-7
abundance: few
v_gene: TRBV12-3/TRBV12-4
d_gene: -

CDR3aa: CSATLAGSVAGELFF
CDR3nt: TGCAGTGCTACTCTAGCGGGTTCGGTGGCCGGGGAGCTGTTTTTT
j_gene: TRBJ2-2
abundance: -
v_gene: TRBV20-1
d_gene: TRBD2

CDR3aa: CASCLSYNEQFF
CDR3nt: TGTGCCAGCTGCCTCTCCTACAATGAGCAGTTCTTC
j_gene: TRBJ2-1
abundance: many
v_gene: TRBV2
d_gene: -

CDR3aa: CASSLGGTGSSYNEQFF
CDR3nt: TGTGCCAGCAGCTTGGGGGGGACAGGGAGCTCCTACAATGAGCAGTTCTTC
j_gene: TRBJ2-1
abundance: many
v_gene: TRBV5-6
d_gene: TRBD1

CDR3aa: CASSPRDRLGKNIQYF
CDR3nt: TGTGCCAGCTCACCGAGGGACAGGCTCGGCAAAAACATTCAGTACTTC
j_gene: TRBJ2-4
abundance: few
v_gene: TRBV18
d_gene: TRBD1